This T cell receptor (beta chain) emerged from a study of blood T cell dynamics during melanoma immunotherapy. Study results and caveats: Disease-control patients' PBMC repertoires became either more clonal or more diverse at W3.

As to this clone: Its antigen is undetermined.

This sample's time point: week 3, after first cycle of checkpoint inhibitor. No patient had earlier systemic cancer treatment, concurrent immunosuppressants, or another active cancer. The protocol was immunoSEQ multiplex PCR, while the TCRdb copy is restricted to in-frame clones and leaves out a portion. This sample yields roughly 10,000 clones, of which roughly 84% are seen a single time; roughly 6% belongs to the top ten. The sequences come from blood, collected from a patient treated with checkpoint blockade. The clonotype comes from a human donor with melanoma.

For the CDR3, the DNA is TGTGCCAGCAGCACAGGAAATTCTGGAAACACCATATATTTT. Protein product: CASSTGNSGNTIYF. V is TRBV7-8 and J is TRBJ1-3; D may be TRBD1 (5 bases). Between the trimmed V and J ends, which lost 5 bases and 1 base, there was a span of 9 bases. The CDR3 length is 14 residues. Germline values: CDR1 SGHVS, CDR2 FQNEAQ.